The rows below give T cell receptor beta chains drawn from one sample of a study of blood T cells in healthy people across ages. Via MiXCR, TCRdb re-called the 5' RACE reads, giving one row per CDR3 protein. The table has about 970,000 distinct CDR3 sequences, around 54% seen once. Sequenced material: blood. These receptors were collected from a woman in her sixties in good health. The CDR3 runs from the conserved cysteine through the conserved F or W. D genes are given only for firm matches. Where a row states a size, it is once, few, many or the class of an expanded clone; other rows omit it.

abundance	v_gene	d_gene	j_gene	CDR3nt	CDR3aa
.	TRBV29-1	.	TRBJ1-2	TGCAGCGTTGAAGATCGAGGAAGGGGGGTATATGGCTACACCTTC	CSVEDRGRGVYGYTF
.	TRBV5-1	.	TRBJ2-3	TGCGCCAGCAGCGCCGGAGCTGGCACAGATACGCAGTATTTT	CASSAGAGTDTQYF
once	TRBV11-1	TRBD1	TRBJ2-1	TGTGCCAGCAGCTTAGCGGGACAGGGGGACAATGAGCAGTTCTTC	CASSLAGQGDNEQFF
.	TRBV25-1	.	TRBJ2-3	TGTGCCAGCAGTGAATCCACCCGACGGCCTACGCAGTATTTT	CASSESTRRPTQYF
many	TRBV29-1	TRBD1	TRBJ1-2	TGCAGCGTGATGGGACAGGTTAATGGCTACACCTTC	CSVMGQVNGYTF
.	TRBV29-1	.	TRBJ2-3	TGCAGCGTTGAAGACGGGGGAGCCGGCGCGCAGTATTTT	CSVEDGGAGAQYF
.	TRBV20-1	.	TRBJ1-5	TGCAGTGCTAGAGATCCCCAGGGCGCACTAAACCCCCAGCATTTT	CSARDPQGALNPQHF
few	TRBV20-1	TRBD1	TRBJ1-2	TGCAGTGCTAGAGGGGACAGGGGGTATGGCTACACCTTC	CSARGDRGYGYTF
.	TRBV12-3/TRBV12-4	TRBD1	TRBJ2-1	TGTGCCAGCGGAGGGACAGGACGAAACAATGAGCAGTTCTTC	CASGGTGRNNEQFF
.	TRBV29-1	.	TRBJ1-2	TGCAGCGTTGAACGGGGACTTCATGGCTACACCTTC	CSVERGLHGYTF
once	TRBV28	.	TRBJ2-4	TGTGCCAGCAGGACAGGCCGCATGGCCAAAAACATTCAGTACTTC	CASRTGRMAKNIQYF
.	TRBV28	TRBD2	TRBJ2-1	TGTGCCAGCGGTTGGAGGACTAGCGGGACCTACGAGCAGTTCTTC	CASGWRTSGTYEQFF
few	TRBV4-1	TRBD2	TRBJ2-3	TGCGCCAGCAGCCAAGAGCTAGCGGGAGTGGAGACAGATACGCAGTATTTT	CASSQELAGVETDTQYF
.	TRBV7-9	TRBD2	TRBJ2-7	TGTGCCAGCAGCTTAAAAAGGTTTCCTAGCGGGATCGTAGACGAGCAGTACTTC	CASSLKRFPSGIVDEQYF
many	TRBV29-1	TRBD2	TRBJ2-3	TGCAGCGTTGTCGGACTAGATGGAGATACGCAGTATTTT	CSVVGLDGDTQYF
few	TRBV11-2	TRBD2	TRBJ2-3	TGTGCCAGCAGCCTGCTGGCGGGAGCTTCAGATACGCAGTATTTT	CASSLLAGASDTQYF
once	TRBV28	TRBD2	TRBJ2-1	TGTGCCAGCAGTTTCCCAAGGCTAGCGGGAAATGAGCAGTTCTTC	CASSFPRLAGNEQFF
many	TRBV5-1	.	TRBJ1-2	TGTGCCAGCAGCCTCGGGGGAGATGGCTACACCTTC	CASSLGGDGYTF
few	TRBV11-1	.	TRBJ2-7	TGTGCCAGCAGCTTAATCCTGACGGTCTACGAGCAGTACTTC	CASSLILTVYEQYF
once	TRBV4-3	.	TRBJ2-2	TGCGCCAGCAGCCAAGATGGGCTGGCGAGCAACACCGGGGAGCTGTTTTTT	CASSQDGLASNTGELFF
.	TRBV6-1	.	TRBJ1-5	TGTGCCACCACACGGGGGAATTTGGATCAGCCCCAGCATTTT	CATTRGNLDQPQHF
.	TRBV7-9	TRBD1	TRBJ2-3	TGTGCCAGCAGCATTGGGACAGGGGGAAGCACAGATACGCAGTATTTT	CASSIGTGGSTDTQYF
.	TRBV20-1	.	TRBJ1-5	TGCAGTGCTAGAGTCCGGGGAAGCAATCAGCCCCAGCATTTT	CSARVRGSNQPQHF
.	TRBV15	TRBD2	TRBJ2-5	TGTGCCACCAGTAGAGCCGGGACTAGCGGGAGAGCGCAGCAGTACTTC	CATSRAGTSGRAQQYF
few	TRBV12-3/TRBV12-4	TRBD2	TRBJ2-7	TGTGCCAGCAGCGGGACTAGCGGGTTCTACAATGAGCAGTACTTC	CASSGTSGFYNEQYF
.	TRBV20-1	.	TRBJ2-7	TGCAGTGCTACATCATCGGATTACGAGCAGTACTTC	CSATSSDYEQYF
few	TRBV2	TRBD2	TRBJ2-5	TGTGCCAGCAGTGACCGGAGCGGGAGGAAAGAGACCCAGTACTTC	CASSDRSGRKETQYF
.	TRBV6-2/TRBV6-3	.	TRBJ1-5	TGTGCCAGCAGTAACTTGGACAGACGTGATCAGCCCCAGCATTTT	CASSNLDRRDQPQHF
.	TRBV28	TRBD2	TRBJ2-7	TGTGCCAGCAAACCGGGACTAGCGGGAGGGCCGCCCTACGAGCAGTACTTC	CASKPGLAGGPPYEQYF
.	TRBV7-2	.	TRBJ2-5	TGTGCCAGCAGCTTAGCCTCGGGAAGGCGGAATGAGCAGTACTTC	CASSLASGRRNEQYF
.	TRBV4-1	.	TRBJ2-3	TGCGCCAGCAGCCTCACGGGAGACCCAGATACGCAGTATTTT	CASSLTGDPDTQYF
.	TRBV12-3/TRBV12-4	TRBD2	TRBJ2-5	TGTGCCAGCACTCTGGGACTAGCGGGAGGGAGTAAAGAGACCCAGTACTTC	CASTLGLAGGSKETQYF
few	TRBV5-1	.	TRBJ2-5	TGCGCCAGCAGCTGGTCATACCAAGAGACCCAGTACTTC	CASSWSYQETQYF
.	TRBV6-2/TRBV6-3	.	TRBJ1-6	TGTGCCAGCAGTTACTTAAATTCACCCCTCCACTTT	CASSYLNSPLHF
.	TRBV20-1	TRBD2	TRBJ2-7	TGCAGTGCTAGTTCTAGCGGAACCTACGAGCAGTACTTC	CSASSSGTYEQYF
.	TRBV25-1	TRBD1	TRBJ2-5	TGTGCCAGCAGTCCTTTTACAGGGGGAATAGACAATGAGCAGTACTTC	CASSPFTGGIDNEQYF
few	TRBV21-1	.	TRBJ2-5	TGTGCCAGCAGCAAAGAGCGCAGGGAAGAGACCCAGTACTTC	CASSKERREETQYF
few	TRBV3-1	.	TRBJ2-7	TGTGCCAGCAGCCAAGATTCTACCGTCCACGAGCAGTACTTC	CASSQDSTVHEQYF
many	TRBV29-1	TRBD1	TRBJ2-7	TGCAGCGTAAACAGGGGGCTGAGCTCCTACGAGCAGTACTTC	CSVNRGLSSYEQYF
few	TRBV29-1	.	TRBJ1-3	TGCAGCGTTGAGGACCGCCAATCTGGAAACACCATATATTTT	CSVEDRQSGNTIYF
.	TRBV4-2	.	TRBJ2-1	TGTGCCAGCAGCCAAGCCTGGCCAGCCTACAATGAGCAGTTCTTC	CASSQAWPAYNEQFF
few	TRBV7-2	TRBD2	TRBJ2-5	TGTGCCAGCAGCTCGGGCGGGAGGGCCGGAGAGACCCAGTACTTC	CASSSGGRAGETQYF
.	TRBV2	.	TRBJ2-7	TGTGCCAGCAGCCCGAGCAGAACCCTCGAGCAGTACTTC	CASSPSRTLEQYF
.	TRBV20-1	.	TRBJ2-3	TGCAGTGCTCCTCGGGGTAGCACAGATACGCAGTATTTT	CSAPRGSTDTQYF
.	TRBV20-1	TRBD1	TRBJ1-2	TGCAGTGCTAGCGACAGGGGAGACTATGGCTACACCTTC	CSASDRGDYGYTF
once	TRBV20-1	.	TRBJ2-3	TGCAGTGCTAGGAATCCTAGTTCCCCAGATACGCAGTATTTT	CSARNPSSPDTQYF
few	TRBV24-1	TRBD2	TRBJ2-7	TGTGCCACCAGTGATCCGGGACTAGCGGGAGGAGAGCAGTACTTC	CATSDPGLAGGEQYF